A selection of T cell receptor beta chains follows, all from one sample in a study of identical twins. Each CDR3 protein is one row after TCRdb ran MiXCR on the 5' RACE reads. The table shows a few hundred thousand distinct CDR3 sequences, with approximately 10% occurring only once. Sequenced material: naive T cells sorted from blood. Receptors originate from a woman aged 45-60 years in good health. Both conserved end residues are part of each CDR3. Fields, in order: clone size, J gene, V gene, D gene, CDR3 DNA, CDR3 protein. D genes are given only for firm matches. Size values are once, few and many counts, or a class for expanded clones, and some rows have none.

few	TRBJ2-3	TRBV6-6	.	TGTGCCAGCAGTTACCTTAGCGGACCTAGCACAGATACGCAGTATTTT	CASSYLSGPSTDTQYF
.	TRBJ2-1	TRBV29-1	.	TGCAGCGTTGAAAGGGACACCTTGTTCTTC	CSVERDTLFF
many	TRBJ2-1	TRBV12-3/TRBV12-4	.	TGTGCCAGCAGCCCTCGGGGTAGCTCCTACAATGAGCAGTTCTTC	CASSPRGSSYNEQFF
.	TRBJ2-7	TRBV27	TRBD2	TGTGCCAGCAGTCCCCCGGGACTAGCGACTCTTGAGCAGTACTTC	CASSPPGLATLEQYF
many	TRBJ2-6	TRBV18	.	TGTGCCAGCTCAACCGACGGGGCAAGGGTTGGGGCCAACGTCCTGACTTTC	CASSTDGARVGANVLTF
.	TRBJ2-6	TRBV29-1	TRBD1	TGCAGCGCAGGGGGCGGTGGGGCCAACGTCCTGACTTTC	CSAGGGGANVLTF
.	TRBJ2-2	TRBV5-6	TRBD1	TGTGCCAGCAGCCCCATCGACAGGGGGTTCACCGGGGAGCTGTTTTTT	CASSPIDRGFTGELFF
.	TRBJ2-7	TRBV2	.	TGTGCCAGCGAAGGAACCTACGAGCAGTACTTC	CASEGTYEQYF
.	TRBJ2-5	TRBV3-1	.	TGTGCCAGCAGCCATGGGACTTTTCAAGAGACCCAGTACTTC	CASSHGTFQETQYF
.	TRBJ2-3	TRBV5-8	.	TGTGCCAGCAGCTTTACCCAAACAGGGTTGGGTGATACGCAGTATTTT	CASSFTQTGLGDTQYF
.	TRBJ2-5	TRBV28	TRBD1	TGTGCCAGCAGTATATACAGGGGGCGCGGGGAGACCCAGTACTTC	CASSIYRGRGETQYF
many	TRBJ2-1	TRBV11-2	.	TGTGCCAGCAGCGAGGGGGTCAATGAGCAGTTCTTC	CASSEGVNEQFF
few	TRBJ2-2	TRBV27	.	TGTGCCAGCAGTGCTCAGGGGACCGGCGGGGAGCTGTTTTTT	CASSAQGTGGELFF
.	TRBJ2-1	TRBV4-1	TRBD2	TGCGCCAGCAGCAGTAGACTAGCGGGTAACAATGAGCAGTTCTTC	CASSSRLAGNNEQFF
few	TRBJ2-3	TRBV4-1	TRBD2	TGCGCCAGCAGCCAAGTGGGACTAACGGGAGATACGCAGTATTTT	CASSQVGLTGDTQYF
many	TRBJ2-7	TRBV4-1	TRBD1	TGCGCCAGCAGCCGTTTCCGGGACAGGGGAAACTACGAGCAGTACTTC	CASSRFRDRGNYEQYF
.	TRBJ1-4	TRBV28	.	TGTGCCAGCAGTGCATGGGATGAAAAACTGTTTTTT	CASSAWDEKLFF
many	TRBJ2-1	TRBV7-3	.	TGTGCCAGCAGGCGTCAGGGAAGTAATGAGCAGTTCTTC	CASRRQGSNEQFF
.	TRBJ2-5	TRBV20-1	TRBD1	TGCAGTGCTTCCCAGGGGGTTCGAGAGACCCAGTACTTC	CSASQGVRETQYF
few	TRBJ2-2	TRBV5-6	.	TGTGCCAGCAGCTCCGCGGGGTCAGTCGGGGAGCTGTTTTTT	CASSSAGSVGELFF
few	TRBJ2-1	TRBV7-9	.	TGTGCCAGCAGCTTAGCGCAGGGTCCTAACTACAATGAGCAGTTCTTC	CASSLAQGPNYNEQFF
.	TRBJ2-2	TRBV9	.	TGTGCCAGCAGCGTAGGAGGACGCCTGACCGGGGAGCTGTTTTTT	CASSVGGRLTGELFF
many	TRBJ2-5	TRBV21-1	.	TGTGCCAGCAGCAACGACCTATCAGTACTCCACGCGGCCCAGTACTTC	CASSNDLSVLHAAQYF
few	TRBJ2-3	TRBV5-6	TRBD2	TGTGCCAGCAGCTTGGGGCGGGAGGCTCACACAGATACGCAGTATTTT	CASSLGREAHTDTQYF
.	TRBJ2-1	TRBV3-1	.	TGTGCCAGCAGGCCGACCCCGCGCAATGAGCAGTTCTTC	CASRPTPRNEQFF
few	TRBJ1-3	TRBV5-1	TRBD1	TGCGCCAGCAGCTTGACAGGGGCCCGCTCTGGAAACACCATATATTTT	CASSLTGARSGNTIYF
many	TRBJ2-2	TRBV15	.	TGTGCCACCAGCATGGTAGACGGGGAGCTGTTTTTT	CATSMVDGELFF
many	TRBJ1-2	TRBV4-1	.	TGCGCCAGCAGCCAAGATTCTTTACAGAATAACTATGGCTACACCTTC	CASSQDSLQNNYGYTF